This passage covers 13 T cell receptor beta chains from one sample sequenced in a study of T cells in Graves' hyperthyroidism and ophthalmopathy. Amplification yielded TCR beta CDR3 regions, with RNA transcripts as the source. First-round RT-PCR targeting the TCR CDR3 was performed with the HTBI primer set. One entry per CDR3 protein results from TCRdb running MiXCR on the multiplex PCR reads. The table lists under 350,000 distinct CDR3 sequences, roughly 21% of them singletons. The specimen sequenced was blood. The receptors shown here come from a woman aged 45-65 years with Graves' hyperthyroidism.

The chain links TRBV6-9 to TRBJ2-7, with D perhaps matching TRBD2 (5 bases). Germline V lookup: CDR1 MNHGY, CDR2 SVAAGI. This CDR3 is 14 amino acids long. V was shortened by 2 bases and J by 7 bases, with 15 bases between the two germline ends. DNA for the CDR3: TGTGCCAGCAGTTATGAGCCGGGATCGGGGGAGCAGTACTTC. Encoded protein: CASSYEPGSGEQYF.

The V gene is TRBV7-3, the J gene TRBJ2-7, with 10 bases matching TRBD2. Losses at the gene ends were 6 bases for V and 3 bases for J; bases not matched to a gene: 5. The germline V gene encodes CDR1 SGHTA and CDR2 FQGTGA. CDR3 size: 14 residues. The CDR3 here is CASRSSGSSYEQYF. Here the CDR3 DNA reads TGTGCCAGCAGGTCTAGCGGGAGTAGCTACGAGCAGTACTTC.

This clonotype has ten or more counts. The CDR3 region has the DNA TGTGCCAGCAGACCGAAGAGACAAGTTGAAGCTTTCTTT. Its protein is CASRPKRQVEAFF. The chain combines TRBV28 with TRBJ1-1; unclear D gene. The CDR3 loop spans 13 amino acids. Germline CDR1 is MDHEN and CDR2 is SYDVKM. V lost 6 bases and J 7 bases, leaving 15 bases between the germline ends.

This clonotype was observed many times. The chain uses TRBV10-3 and TRBJ2-7; D remains ambiguous. V lost 4 bases and J 3 bases, leaving 7 bases between the germline ends. Germline CDR1 and CDR2: ENHRY and SYGVKD. CDR3 length: 12 residues. The CDR3 region is CAISVKDYEQYF. The CDR3 nucleotides read TGTGCCATCAGTGTAAAAGACTACGAGCAGTACTTC.

This clonotype came up many times. The chain joins TRBV10-1 to TRBJ2-2, with 13 bases aligning to TRBD2. The CDR3 contains 20 residues. Germline V gene sequence: CDR1 WNHNN, CDR2 SYGVQD (reference sequence). The trim removed 7 bases at V and 4 bases at J, leaving 18 bases unmatched. CDR3 sequence reads: CASTLLAGGLRKDSTGELFF. The CDR3 DNA is TGCGCCAGCACCTTACTAGCGGGAGGGCTCCGGAAGGATAGCACCGGGGAGCTGTTTTTT.

In this sample, this clonotype turned up many times. V is TRBV3-1 and J is TRBJ1-1; no clear D. The CDR3 is made up of 15 amino acids. Germline assignment: CDR1 LGHDT and CDR2 YNNKEL (reference sequence). V was cut by 0 bases and J by 1 base, with 9 bases left in between. CDR3 in amino acids: CASSQDLTENTEAFF. The CDR3 DNA follows: TGTGCCAGCAGCCAAGACCTGACCGAGAACACTGAAGCTTTCTTT. Looking up the rest from reference TRBV3-1 and TRBJ1-1 gives the full variable domain: DTAVSQTPKYLVTQMGNDKSIKCEQNLGHDTMYWYKQDSKKFLKIMFSYNNKELIINETVPNRFSPKSPDKAHLNLHINSLELGDSAVYFCASSQDLTENTEAFFGQGTRLTVV.

Of note for this clonotype: At one boundary the junction diverges from the germline segment, which might be a read error. This chain links TRBV30 with TRBJ2-2; tentatively, D is TRBD2 (5 bases). The germline V gene encodes CDR1 GTSNPN and CDR2 SVGIG (reference sequence). The CDR3 spans 15 residues. CDR3 residues: CAWSVPGPGTGELFF. The CDR3 DNA is TGTGCCTGGAGTGTACCCGGACCAGGAACCGGGGAGTTGTTTTTT.

To note about this clonotype: Being one base from a much bigger clone, this may be a read error. CDR3 bases: TGTGCCAGCAGTATGCAGACAGGGGTCTCCTACAATGAGCAGTTATTC. It specifies CASSMQTGVSYNEQLF. J is TRBJ2-1 and V is TRBV12-3 or TRBV12-4; 8 nucleotides align to TRBD1. The CDR3 covers 16 residues.

This clonotype has only a few counts. V usage is TRBV9 and J usage is TRBJ2-2; a weak D match, TRBD2 (6 bases). There are 16 residues in the CDR3. Germline CDR1 is SGDLS and CDR2 is YYNGEE. Trimming took off 0 bases at V and 6 bases at J, with 15 bases between the two ends. In nucleotides, the CDR3 is TGTGCCAGCAGCGTAGGAGCGGGTGAGAAAGCCGGGGAGCTGTTTTTT. Translation: CASSVGAGEKAGELFF. Full variable domain (remainder filled in from reference TRBV9 and TRBJ2-2): DSGVTQTPKHLITATGQRVTLRCSPRSGDLSVYWYQQSLDQGLQFLIQYYNGEERAKGNILERFSAQQFPDLHSELNLSSLELGDSALYFCASSVGAGEKAGELFFGEGSRLTVL.

V and J are TRBV6-1 and TRBJ1-6; D unclear. The CDR3 is 14 amino acids. V lost 8 bases, J lost 9 bases, and 17 bases lay in between. Germline loops: CDR1 MNHNS, CDR2 SASEGT. The CDR3 sequence: CASSAETLGSPLHF. In DNA form, the CDR3 reads TGTGCCAGCTCGGCAGAGACTTTAGGTTCACCCCTCCACTTT.

This clonotype came up many times. J is TRBJ2-1 and V is TRBV5-5, with TRBD2 matching over 8 bases. In germline, CDR1 is SGHKS, CDR2 YYEKEE (reference sequence). The CDR3 loop spans 19 amino acids. J gave up 1 base and V 2 bases, and 14 bases lay outside the gene matches. The CDR3 region is CASSLGRKISGGSYNEQFF. The DNA of the CDR3 is TGTGCCAGCAGCTTAGGGCGGAAAATAAGCGGGGGATCCTACAATGAGCAGTTCTTC. Based on the CDR3 plus reference TRBV5-5 and TRBJ2-1, the full variable domain is DAGVTQSPTHLIKTRGQQVTLRCSPISGHKSVSWYQQVLGQGPQFIFQYYEKEERGRGNFPDRFSARQFPNYSSELNVNALLLGDSALYLCASSLGRKISGGSYNEQFFGPGTRLTVL.

This clonotype showed up many times. CDR3 sequence reads: CASKDRNGNEQYF. CDR3 sequence (DNA): TGTGCCAGCAAGGACAGGAATGGAAACGAGCAGTACTTC. The chain uses TRBV7-2 and TRBJ2-7, with TRBD1 identical over 7 bases. Losses at the gene ends were 7 bases for V and 5 bases for J; bases not matched to a gene: 8. The CDR3 runs 13 residues. The germline V gene encodes CDR1 SGHTA and CDR2 FQGNSA.

Ten or more counts support this clonotype. The chain couples TRBV20-1 to TRBJ2-1, with 12 bases fitting TRBD2. In germline, CDR1 is DFQATT, CDR2 SNEGSKA (reference sequence). There are 15 residues in the CDR3. With 5 bases clipped from V and 4 bases from J, the junction kept 6 bases outside the gene matches. In DNA form, the CDR3 reads TGCAGTGCTGATCCGACTAGCGGGAGATACAATGAGCAGTTCTTC. It translates to CSADPTSGRYNEQFF.